The 9 T cell receptor beta chains presented below share a single source sample, sequenced in a study of shared clonotypes between healthy human individuals. Sequenced by immunoSEQ multiplex PCR; TCRdb stores in-frame clones only, minus some. The data hold 2 million to 3 million clones, with 93% observed a single time. The specimen sequenced was naive CD4+ T cells from PBMCs. The subset here: CD45RA+ positively selected. Receptors originate from a man younger than 30 in good health. Some clones in this sample may be carry-over from other donors' samples.

The J gene is TRBJ2-2, the V gene TRBV5-5, with D possibly matching TRBD2 (5 bases). The CDR3 length is 15 residues. Trimming removed 4 bases at V and 3 bases at J, with 13 bases between. Germline V gene sequence: CDR1 SGHKS, CDR2 YYEKEE (reference sequence). CDR3 protein: CASSPRMRDTGELFF. In DNA form, the CDR3 reads TGTGCCAGCAGCCCCCGCATGCGGGACACCGGGGAGCTGTTTTTT.

The gene calls are TRBV6-5 and TRBJ1-3; D ambiguous. The V end lost 6 bases, the J end lost 4 bases, and 16 bases lay between the germline ends. Germline V gene sequence: CDR1 MNHEY, CDR2 SVGAGI. This CDR3 region has 15 residues. The CDR3: CASSPSQESGNTIYF. The CDR3 DNA follows: TGTGCCAGCAGCCCCTCCCAGGAGTCCGGAAACACCATATATTTT.

There are a few counts of this clone. This same CDR3 is encoded by further DNA sequences in the sample. The chain carries TRBV28 and TRBJ2-2; no clear D gene. The CDR3 loop spans 12 amino acids. The V end lost 5 bases, the J end lost 5 bases, and 6 bases lay between the germline ends. Per germline, CDR1 MDHEN and CDR2 SYDVKM. Written as DNA, the CDR3 is TGTGCCAGCAGTCCCGATACCGGGGAGCTGTTTTTT. Translating gives CASSPDTGELFF.

The chain couples TRBV18 to TRBJ2-6; D is unresolved. V was clipped by 6 bases and J by 0 bases, with 12 bases between them. Germline V lookup: CDR1 KGHSH, CDR2 LQKENI. The CDR3 runs to 16 residues. The CDR3 loop is CASSAVARSGANVLTF. The DNA of the CDR3 is TGTGCCAGCTCGGCCGTAGCCCGCTCTGGGGCCAACGTCCTGACTTTC.

In DNA form, the CDR3 reads TGTGCCAGCAGCTTTCCGCGCCAATCCTACGAGCAGTACTTC. This codes for CASSFPRQSYEQYF. The genes are TRBV7-9 and TRBJ2-7; no definite D call. This CDR3 comprises 14 residues. The V gene lost 3 bases and the J gene lost 1 base, with 10 bases spanning the gap. CDR1 and CDR2 (germline): SEHNR, FQNEAQ (reference sequence).

V usage is TRBV28 and J usage is TRBJ2-7; TRBD1 matches at 9 bases. This CDR3 is built from 14 residues. The J segment lost 6 bases and the V segment lost 8 bases, leaving 11 bases of the junction unmatched. Germline V gives CDR1 MDHEN, CDR2 SYDVKM. The CDR3 sequence: CASGPRDRAREQYF. The CDR3 nucleotides are TGTGCCAGCGGGCCCCGGGACAGGGCTCGCGAGCAGTACTTC.

The gene calls are TRBV15 and TRBJ1-2; no clear D. Germline-derived CDR1 and CDR2 are LNHNV and YYDKDF (reference sequence). Trimming took 0 bases from V and 4 from J, leaving 6 bases between them. The CDR3 has 13 residues. CDR3 residues: CATSRDVSYGYTF. CDR3 DNA sequence: TGTGCCACCAGCAGAGATGTCAGCTATGGCTACACCTTC.

In regard to this clone: This sample includes further DNA sequences coding for the same CDR3. The rearrangement joins TRBV4-1 to TRBJ2-3, with D uncertain. Germline CDR1 MGHRA, CDR2 YSYEKL. V was trimmed by 1 base and J by 6 bases, leaving 5 bases between them. This CDR3 is built from 12 residues. CDR3 in amino acids: CASSQATDTQYF. As DNA, the CDR3 is TGCGCCAGCAGCCAAGCCACGGATACGCAGTATTTT.

This chain connects TRBV27 to TRBJ1-6; no definite D call. Germline assignment: CDR1 MNHEY and CDR2 SMNVEV (reference sequence). V shed 6 bases and J shed 10 bases, with 10 bases lying between them. This CDR3 spans 12 amino acids. Written as DNA, the CDR3 is TGTGCCAGCAGCCCAGGAGGCTCACCCCTCCACTTT. This encodes CASSPGGSPLHF.